One T cell receptor (beta chain) is described in this entry. Its target is unknown. Every immunoSEQ plate was one replicate of a subset's evenly spread DNA. The assay was immunoSEQ multiplex PCR, and TCRdb's table has in-frame clones only and misses some. The sample yields nearly 2 million clones, 85% to 95% seen once. Terminally differentiated effector memory CD45RA+ cells were excluded from the naive CD8 cells, which were CD45RO-negative and positively selected for CCR7. This entry is derived from a study of shared clonotypes between healthy human individuals. Study observations and caveats: It was only blood that was sampled, and tissue repertoires likely differ. A few donors showed sharing of approximately 5% of naive CD4 clonotypes. Clonotypes not shared had lower generation probabilities than those common to all four donors.

The germline CDR1 and CDR2 sequences are MNHEY and SVGAGI. V gave up 2 bases and J gave up 3 bases, with 11 bases separating them. The CDR3 length is 14 residues. The chain recombines TRBV6-5 with TRBJ2-7; D is ambiguous. Sequencing was done on a sample of naive CD8+ T cells sorted from blood. The sequence was obtained from a man younger than 30 in good health. CDR3 sequence (DNA): TGTGCCAGCAGTTACGCTATGGGGAACTACGAGCAGTACTTC. It specifies CASSYAMGNYEQYF.